The rows below give T cell receptor beta chains drawn from one sample of a study of T cell responses to AZD1222 COVID-19 vaccine. Produced via immunoSEQ multiplex PCR; TCRdb's table is partial and in-frame only. The repertoire holds tens of thousands of clones, with around four fifths as singletons. Specimen: peripheral blood, collected on day 0 of AZD1222 vaccination. These TCRs come from an adult in good health. Each CDR3 is given without its conserved first and last residue.

12,TRBV28,ASSLSRVTDTQY
12,TRBV4-2,ASSQAEPNTEAF
15,TRBV28,ASSLISGTRGSYEQY
12,TRBV19,ASSIGTGTQPQH
9,TRBV2,ASTTGWTQY
12,TRBV6-2/TRBV6-3,ASSPSGRAGELF
15,TRBV9,ASSLLSPGLGYNEQF
12,TRBV6-5,ASNGSPNTDTQY
12,TRBV5-1,ASSYETPSYEQY
14,TRBV6-5,ASSSSGTGGNSPLH
11,TRBV6-5,ASRTGVWAGYT
12,TRBV6-5,ASRSGTSNEKLF
11,TRBV12-3/TRBV12-4,ASSTGQDYGYT
12,TRBV18,ASSPIAGGDTQY